A selection of T cell receptor beta chains follows, all from one sample in a study of beta chain features in type 1 diabetes. Sequencing was performed with immunoSEQ multiplex PCR; in TCRdb, only in-frame clones are kept and a portion is missing. The sample has roughly 370,000 clones, over 11% seen once. Sequenced: naive CD4+ T cells from blood. The receptors here all came from a man under 40 in good health. The CDR3 runs from the conserved cysteine through the conserved F or W. D genes are given only for firm matches. Clone size appears in some rows only: once, few, many, or a class for an expanded clone.

>TRBV11-2|NA|TRBJ2-3|NA
CASSLGGAPGTDTQYF
TGTGCCAGCAGCTTAGGAGGGGCCCCTGGCACAGATACGCAGTATTTT
>TRBV13|NA|TRBJ1-1|few
CASSFGSGNTEAFF
TGTGCCAGCAGCTTCGGATCGGGGAACACTGAAGCTTTCTTT
>TRBV29-1|NA|TRBJ1-2|few
CSIPPGRFEVGGYTF
TGCAGCATCCCTCCGGGCAGATTCGAAGTTGGCGGCTACACCTTC
>TRBV18|NA|TRBJ2-3|many
CASSPSTDTQYF
TGTGCCAGCTCACCAAGCACAGATACGCAGTATTTT
>TRBV15|NA|TRBJ2-1|NA
CATSSTGLLYNEQFF
TGTGCCACCAGCAGCACCGGACTCCTTTACAATGAGCAGTTCTTC
>TRBV4-1|TRBD2|TRBJ2-7|few
CASSRAERGSRYEQYF
TGCGCCAGCAGCCGGGCCGAGCGGGGGAGTAGGTACGAGCAGTACTTC
>TRBV11-2|NA|TRBJ1-1|few
CATIETTWRDTEAFF
TGTGCCACAATCGAAACAACGTGGAGGGACACTGAAGCTTTCTTT
>TRBV9|TRBD1|TRBJ2-2|NA
CASSLAHGTGNTGELFF
TGTGCCAGCAGCCTAGCCCATGGGACAGGGAACACCGGGGAGCTGTTTTTT
>TRBV7-2|NA|TRBJ2-1|NA
CASSLGGWWAEQFF
TGTGCCAGCAGCCTGGGTGGGTGGTGGGCTGAGCAGTTCTTC
>TRBV9|TRBD2|TRBJ2-5|NA
CASSITSGRKETQYF
TGTGCCAGCAGCATTACTAGCGGTAGAAAAGAGACCCAGTACTTC
>TRBV6-5|TRBD1|TRBJ2-1|NA
CASRQGQGAMNEQFF
TGTGCCAGCAGACAGGGACAGGGGGCGATGAATGAGCAGTTCTTC
>TRBV14|NA|TRBJ1-2|NA
CASSQVGSAYGYTF
TGTGCCAGCAGCCAAGTAGGTTCAGCTTATGGCTACACCTTC
>TRBV5-4|TRBD1|TRBJ2-7|NA
CASGHWDSRSEQYF
TGTGCCAGCGGACACTGGGACAGCAGGAGCGAGCAGTACTTC
>TRBV5-1|NA|TRBJ2-5|few
CASSLEGETQYF
TGCGCCAGCAGCTTGGAGGGTGAGACCCAGTACTTC
>TRBV29-1|NA|TRBJ1-1|NA
CSPFTMNTEAFF
TGCAGCCCCTTCACAATGAACACTGAAGCTTTCTTT
>TRBV9|TRBD2|TRBJ2-5|NA
CASSALTSGAQETQYF
TGTGCCAGCAGCGCCTTGACTAGCGGAGCCCAAGAGACCCAGTACTTC
>TRBV6-5|TRBD1|TRBJ2-5|few
CASRRDRGQETQYF
TGTGCCAGCAGACGGGACAGGGGGCAAGAGACCCAGTACTTC
>TRBV10-3|TRBD2|TRBJ2-5|few
CAISLTSSETQYF
TGTGCCATCAGCCTGACTAGCAGCGAGACCCAGTACTTC
>TRBV9|TRBD1|TRBJ2-4|NA
CASSPTPTGVAKNIQYF
TGTGCCAGCAGCCCAACCCCGACAGGGGTAGCCAAAAACATTCAGTACTTC
>TRBV13|TRBD2|TRBJ2-1|few
CASSPRLAGVYYNEQFF
TGTGCCAGCAGCCCCCGATTAGCGGGAGTGTACTACAATGAGCAGTTCTTC
>TRBV27|NA|TRBJ2-7|once
CASSSPSRRDEQYF
TGTGCCAGCAGTTCACCCTCCCGTAGGGACGAGCAGTACTTC
>TRBV4-2|TRBD2|TRBJ2-1|NA
CASSPFSGGAKNEQFF
TGTGCCAGCAGCCCGTTCAGCGGGGGGGCTAAGAACGAGCAGTTCTTC
>TRBV15|NA|TRBJ2-2|few
CATSRDTGELFF
TGTGCCACCAGCAGAGACACCGGGGAGCTGTTTTTT
>TRBV7-2|NA|TRBJ2-7|few
CASSSPVRPYEQYF
TGTGCCAGCAGCTCCCCTGTCCGGCCCTACGAGCAGTACTTC
>TRBV5-1|TRBD2|TRBJ2-1|NA
CASSAGLTSGKNNEQFF
TGCGCCAGCAGCGCGGGGTTAACTAGCGGGAAGAACAATGAGCAGTTCTTC
>TRBV15|NA|TRBJ1-4|few
CATSSSGRPNEKLFF
TGTGCCACCAGCAGTTCGGGGCGCCCAAATGAAAAACTGTTTTTT
>TRBV9|NA|TRBJ2-3|NA
CASSATEGTQYF
TGTGCCAGCAGCGCGACGGAAGGTACGCAGTATTTT
>TRBV4-3|NA|TRBJ2-2|NA
CASSQDEAGVLFF
TGCGCCAGCAGCCAAGATGAGGCGGGTGTGCTGTTTTTT
>TRBV4-1|TRBD1|TRBJ2-7|NA
CASSHPGQATYEQYF
TGCGCCAGCAGCCACCCGGGACAGGCAACCTACGAGCAGTACTTC
>TRBV2|NA|TRBJ1-5|NA
CASQGQSYSNQPQHF
TGTGCCAGCCAAGGACAGAGTTATAGCAATCAGCCCCAGCATTTT
>TRBV6-5|NA|TRBJ2-7|NA
CASSYLYRAYEQYF
TGTGCCAGCAGTTACCTCTACAGGGCCTACGAGCAGTACTTC
>TRBV7-9|NA|TRBJ2-1|few
CASSLSSRGNEQFF
TGTGCCAGCAGCTTATCCTCAAGGGGCAATGAGCAGTTCTTC
>TRBV9|NA|TRBJ1-3|NA
CASSTNRETGNTIYF
TGTGCCAGCAGCACAAACAGGGAAACTGGAAACACCATATATTTT
>TRBV18|TRBD1|TRBJ1-2|few
CASSPDRAYGYTF
TGTGCCAGCTCACCCGACAGGGCATATGGCTACACCTTC
>TRBV14|NA|TRBJ2-1|few
CASNHERLVGEQFF
TGTGCCAGCAATCATGAAAGACTGGTCGGTGAGCAGTTCTTC
>TRBV9|TRBD2|TRBJ2-7|NA
CASSVGGRALYEQYF
TGTGCCAGCAGCGTCGGAGGGAGGGCCCTCTACGAGCAGTACTTC
>TRBV7-2|NA|TRBJ2-7|NA
CASSTVYEQYF
TGTGCCAGCAGCACCGTCTACGAGCAGTACTTC